The 25 T cell receptor beta chains below all came from one sample that was sequenced in a study of cytomegalovirus exposure and HLA in healthy donors. The PCR had 60 Vbeta and 13 Jbeta primers. Repertoires were generated with immunoSEQ multiplex PCR, while TCRdb's copy carries only in-frame clones and drops some. The profile shows about 120,000 clones, less than 90% of them singletons. Sequencing input: PBMCs. The receptors stem from a man aged 18-30 years in good health and CMV-seropositive.

The rearrangement links TRBV6-5 to TRBJ2-7; D is ambiguous. Germline lookup yields CDR1 MNHEY and CDR2 SVGAGI. This CDR3 is 12 amino acids long. The ends were cut back, 5 bases at V and 6 bases at J, with 11 bases in the middle. The CDR3: CASSPYLGEQYF. The CDR3 DNA reads as TGTGCCAGCAGTCCCTACCTCGGCGAGCAGTACTTC.

This clone appeared a single time. The chain recombines TRBV9 with TRBJ1-1, with 7 bases lining up with TRBD1. Germline CDR1 and CDR2: SGDLS and YYNGEE. The CDR3 has 14 residues. The V gene end was trimmed by 3 bases and the J gene end by 0 bases; junction bases not matched to a gene: 2. The CDR3 loop reads CASSATGLNTEAFF. The CDR3 bases are TGTGCCAGCAGCGCGACAGGGTTGAACACTGAAGCTTTCTTT.

This clone was seen a single time. The chain combines TRBV2 with TRBJ1-4; D is undetermined. The V end lost 7 bases, the J end lost 5 bases, and 11 bases lay between the germline ends. The CDR3 sequence is 13 residues long. CDR1 SNHLY and CDR2 FYNNEI come from the germline V gene. CDR3 protein: CASKELPNEKLFF. DNA of the CDR3: TGTGCCAGCAAGGAGTTACCAAATGAAAAACTGTTTTTT.

The J gene is TRBJ1-2, the V gene TRBV13; D is ambiguous. Germline V gene data show CDR1 as PRHDT and CDR2 as FYEKMQ (reference sequence). V shed 5 bases and J shed 8 bases, with 21 bases lying between them. The CDR3 consists of 15 residues. This CDR3 reads CASSRYADIFYGYTF. The DNA of the CDR3 is TGTGCCAGCAGCCGATATGCCGACATTTTCTACGGCTACACCTTC.

The chain recombines TRBV6-5 with TRBJ2-7, with D maybe TRBD2 (5 bases). From germline, CDR1 is MNHEY and CDR2 SVGAGI. V gave up 0 bases and J gave up 3 bases, with 12 bases separating them. CDR3 length: 15 residues. In DNA form, the CDR3 reads TGTGCCAGCAGTTACTCGATCGGGATCGGCTACGAGCAGTACTTC. As protein: CASSYSIGIGYEQYF.

This sequence joins TRBV5-1 and TRBJ2-3; TRBD1 matches 8 bases. The CDR3 runs to 15 residues. CDR1 is SGHRS and CDR2 is YFSETQ in the germline V gene. V was pared by 7 bases and J by 2 bases, with 9 bases of the junction left unmatched. This CDR3 reads CASGGQADSTDTQYF. CDR3 coding DNA: TGCGCCAGCGGGGGACAGGCCGACTCCACAGATACGCAGTATTTT.

The chain employs TRBV4-2 and TRBJ2-3; 9 nucleotides align to TRBD2. J lost 0 bases, V lost 2 bases, and 3 bases had no gene match. The CDR3 totals 16 residues. Germline V CDR1 and CDR2: LGHNA, YNFKEQ. The CDR3 is CASSQLAGASTDTQYF. Here the CDR3 DNA reads TGTGCCAGCAGCCAATTAGCGGGGGCTAGCACAGATACGCAGTATTTT.

The chain carries TRBV10-3 and TRBJ2-3; TRBD2 matches at 7 bases. With 6 bases clipped from V and 6 bases from J, the junction kept 6 bases outside the gene matches. CDR3 length equals 13 residues. Germline V gives CDR1 ENHRY, CDR2 SYGVKD. CDR3 coding DNA: TGTGCCATCAGGCTAGCGGAGTCGGATACGCAGTATTTT. The encoded protein is CAIRLAESDTQYF.

The chain recombines TRBV29-1 with TRBJ1-2, with D perhaps matching TRBD1 (5 bases). The germline V and J ends were trimmed by 1 base and 7 bases, with 13 bases remaining between them. Germline CDR1 reads SQVTM; CDR2 reads ANQGSEA. The CDR3 runs to 13 residues. The CDR3 sequence: CSVEGSGFRGYTF. The CDR3 bases are TGCAGCGTTGAAGGTTCAGGGTTCCGTGGCTACACCTTC.

J is TRBJ1-1 and V is TRBV2, with 9 bases identical to TRBD1. This CDR3 contains 13 residues. J lost 4 bases, V lost 4 bases, and 1 base had no gene match. Germline loops: CDR1 SNHLY, CDR2 FYNNEI. CDR3 DNA sequence: TGTGCCAGCAGTGCGGACAGGGGCACTGAAGCTTTCTTT. Translated, it gives CASSADRGTEAFF.

The chain combines TRBV12-5 with TRBJ2-1; D possibly corresponds to TRBD2 (6 bases). Trimming pared 7 bases from V and 2 bases from J, leaving 12 bases between. Germline V lookup: CDR1 LGHNT, CDR2 FRNRAP. The CDR3 is made up of 14 amino acids. The CDR3 is CASEMRGAYNEQFF. In DNA form, the CDR3 reads TGTGCTAGTGAAATGCGGGGCGCCTACAATGAGCAGTTCTTC.

On this clone: The sample contains more than one DNA sequence encoding this CDR3. This rearrangement joins TRBV5-1 to TRBJ2-7; TRBD2 matches 14 bases. The CDR3 is made up of 19 amino acids. Germline values: CDR1 SGHRS, CDR2 YFSETQ. Losses at the gene ends were 0 bases for V and 0 bases for J; bases not matched to a gene: 8. CDR3 protein: CASSLVGLAGDVGSYEQYF. The DNA for the CDR3 is TGCGCCAGCAGCTTGGTGGGACTAGCGGGGGATGTGGGCTCCTACGAGCAGTACTTC.

This clone has only a few counts. The V call is TRBV19, the J call TRBJ1-5; D is perhaps TRBD1 (6 bases). Looked up from germline, CDR1 is LNHDA and CDR2 is SQIVND (reference sequence). The length of the CDR3 is 15 residues. V gave up 7 bases and J gave up 0 bases, with 13 bases separating them. CDR3 sequence: CASNPGHYSNQPQHF. The CDR3 region has the DNA TGTGCCAGTAATCCGGGACACTATAGCAATCAGCCCCAGCATTTT.

This sequence joins TRBV6-5 and TRBJ1-2; weak D call: TRBD1 (6 bases). V was clipped by 6 bases and J by 6 bases, with 14 bases between them. The CDR3 contains 13 residues. Germline V gives CDR1 MNHEY, CDR2 SVGAGI. In DNA, the CDR3 is TGTGCCAGCAGAAACCTACAGGGAAATGGCTACACCTTC. The encoded protein is CASRNLQGNGYTF.

The rearrangement joins TRBV6-6 to TRBJ2-5; the match to TRBD1 covers 7 bases. Near its end, the DNA agrees better with TRBJ2-7, so the J call may be wrong. CDR3 length: 14 residues. The germline V gene encodes CDR1 MNHNY and CDR2 SVGAGI (reference sequence). The CDR3 is CASRVRDRSYEQYF. The CDR3 DNA sequence: TGTGCCAGCAGGGTTCGGGACAGATCCTACGAGCAGTACTTC.

The CDR3 is CASGSAGQETQYF. CDR3 DNA sequence: TGTGCCAGCGGTTCAGCGGGGCAAGAGACCCAGTACTTC. V and J are TRBV11-3 and TRBJ2-5; TRBD2 matches at 7 bases. The ends lost 8 bases at V and 2 bases at J; junction bases unmatched: 5. CDR1 is SGHNT and CDR2 is YENEEA in the germline V gene. There are 13 residues in the CDR3.

This clone was seen only a few times. CDR3 nucleotide sequence: TGTGCCAGCAGTGTCAGGGCCTGGTATGATGAGCAGTTCTTC. Its translation: CASSVRAWYDEQFF. The rearrangement joins TRBV2 to TRBJ2-1, with D maybe TRBD1 (5 bases). Germline CDR1 and CDR2: SNHLY and FYNNEI. The CDR3 length is 14 residues. The V and J ends lost 4 bases and 8 bases respectively, with 15 bases between them.

This clone was recorded only once. The chain carries TRBV19 and TRBJ1-5; possibly TRBD1 for D (6 bases). The length of the CDR3 is 14 residues. Trimming shortened V by 7 bases and J by 2 bases, and 12 bases separated the two germline ends. Germline values: CDR1 LNHDA, CDR2 SQIVND (reference sequence). CDR3 sequence reads: CASIGGVGNQPQHF. Written as DNA, the CDR3 is TGTGCCAGTATAGGGGGGGTCGGCAATCAGCCCCAGCATTTT. The whole variable domain, remainder taken from reference TRBV19 and TRBJ1-5, is DGGITQSPKYLFRKEGQNVTLSCEQNLNHDAMYWYRQDPGQGLRLIYYSQIVNDFQKGDIAEGYSVSREKKESFPLTVTSAQKNPTAFYLCASIGGVGNQPQHFGDGTRLSIL.

This rearrangement joins TRBV5-4 to TRBJ2-3; 15 bases are a match to TRBD2. J gave up 9 bases and V 4 bases, and 9 bases lay outside the gene matches. Germline V gene lookup returns CDR1 SGHNT and CDR2 YYREEE (reference sequence). This CDR3 region has 16 residues. The CDR3 region has the DNA TGTGCCAGCAGCGCAGGACTAGCGGGGGGGCTGGGGACGCAGTATTTT. Its protein is CASSAGLAGGLGTQYF.

V is TRBV5-4 and J is TRBJ2-2; D may be TRBD1 (5 bases). V shed 4 bases and J shed 10 bases, with 14 bases lying between them. The V gene's germline CDR1 is SGHNT and CDR2 YYREEE (reference sequence). This CDR3 has 13 residues. CDR3 in DNA: TGTGCCAGCAGCACCCCGGCAGGGTTGGAGCTGTTTTTT. This translates into CASSTPAGLELFF. Combining the CDR3 with reference TRBV5-4 and TRBJ2-2 gives the whole variable domain ETGVTQSPTHLIKTRGQQVTLRCSSQSGHNTVSWYQQALGQGPQFIFQYYREEENGRGNFPPRFSGLQFPNYSSELNVNALELDDSALYLCASSTPAGLELFFGEGSRLTVL.

This clone was seen more than once but under ten times. The V gene is TRBV30, the J gene TRBJ1-4, with D unclear. Germline CDR1 GTSNPN, CDR2 SVGIG (reference sequence). The CDR3 length is 13 residues. V was clipped by 4 bases and J by 6 bases, with 12 bases between them. CDR3 loop: CAWTRRGDEKLFF. Written as DNA, the CDR3 is TGTGCCTGGACCCGTCGGGGAGATGAAAAACTGTTTTTT.

This clone is a singleton in its sample. The V gene is TRBV2, the J gene TRBJ2-7; D is ambiguous. Germline CDR1 reads SNHLY; CDR2 reads FYNNEI. V gave up 6 bases and J gave up 7 bases, with 13 bases separating them. The CDR3 covers 12 residues. The DNA for the CDR3 is TGTGCCAGCAGCCCTGGTCAAGCGGAGCAGTACTTC. Translation gives CASSPGQAEQYF.

The chain is built from TRBV5-4 and TRBJ1-1, with D perhaps TRBD1 (5 bases). This CDR3 region has 13 residues. V was clipped by 5 bases and J by 6 bases, with 14 bases between them. Per germline, CDR1 SGHNT and CDR2 YYREEE (reference sequence). In nucleotides, the CDR3 is TGTGCCAGCAGTCTTCAGGGTTCTTCTGAAGCTTTCTTT. Its translation is CASSLQGSSEAFF.

The CDR3, as DNA: TGTGCCAGCAGCCAGAGATCGGGAGGGGGATACAATGAGCAGTTCTTC. It is translated as CASSQRSGGGYNEQFF. The chain links TRBV27 to TRBJ2-1, with 8 bases fitting TRBD2. The CDR3 contains 16 residues. The germline CDR1 and CDR2 sequences are MNHEY and SMNVEV (reference sequence). With 6 bases clipped from V and 4 bases from J, the junction kept 11 bases outside the gene matches.

This clone was seen more than once but under ten times. The rearrangement uses TRBV7-9 and TRBJ2-7; 9 bases fit TRBD2. Germline lookup yields CDR1 SEHNR and CDR2 FQNEAQ (reference sequence). The CDR3 spans 14 residues. V was clipped by 2 bases and J by 6 bases; unmatched bases: 5. CDR3 coding DNA: TGTGCCAGCAGCTTAAAGGCTAGCGGGGTCGAGCAGTACTTC. Protein: CASSLKASGVEQYF. Full variable domain (remainder filled in from reference TRBV7-9 and TRBJ2-7): DTGVSQNPRHKITKRGQNVTFRCDPISEHNRLYWYRQTLGQGPEFLTYFQNEAQLEKSRLLSDRFSAERPKGSFSTLEIQRTEQGDSAMYLCASSLKASGVEQYFGPGTRLTVT.